A selection of T cell receptor beta chains follows, all from one sample in a study of T cell responses to AZD1222 COVID-19 vaccine. Some clones are missing from TCRdb's copy, which holds only in-frame ones; the method was immunoSEQ multiplex PCR. The sample contains about 130,000 clones, about 91% of which appear only once. Sequences were derived from peripheral blood, sampled on day 0 of AZD1222 vaccination. The receptors originated from an adult in good health. CDR3s include the opening cysteine and the closing phenylalanine or tryptophan. The D gene is left open where the match is weak. Only some rows state a clone size, as once, few, many or a class for expanded clones.

J | size | V | D | DNA | CDR3
TRBJ2-1 | NA | TRBV14 | NA | TGTGCCAGCAGCCCCGGTGGTGTCGATGAGCAGTTCTTC | CASSPGGVDEQFF
TRBJ2-3 | once | TRBV7-3 | TRBD2 | TGTGCCAGCAGCCAGGGACTAGCGACAGATACGCAGTATTTT | CASSQGLATDTQYF
TRBJ2-1 | NA | TRBV7-2 | NA | TGTGCCAGCAGCTCAACAGGGTACAATGAGCAGTTCTTC | CASSSTGYNEQFF
TRBJ2-7 | NA | TRBV1 | NA | TGCACCAGGAGGACTAGCGGGGGTAAAGAGCAGTACTTC | CTRRTSGGKEQYF
TRBJ2-2 | NA | TRBV5-1 | NA | TGCGCCAGCAGATATCTGGCCGGGGAGCTGTTTTTT | CASRYLAGELFF
TRBJ2-7 | NA | TRBV19 | NA | TGTGCCAGTAGACCCTCGACAGAATCTGCCTACGAGCAGTACTTC | CASRPSTESAYEQYF
TRBJ2-2 | NA | TRBV24-1 | NA | TGTGCCACCGGACTTTCGGACACCGGGGAGCTGTTTTTT | CATGLSDTGELFF
TRBJ1-2 | NA | TRBV2 | TRBD1 | TGTGCCGGAAGGACAGGGGGAGTTCATTATGGCTACACCTTC | CAGRTGGVHYGYTF
TRBJ1-5 | NA | TRBV21-1 | NA | TGTGCCAGCAGCAACATGGGATCCAATCAGCCCCAGCATTTT | CASSNMGSNQPQHF
TRBJ2-4 | once | TRBV14 | NA | TGTGCCAGCAGCCAAGATCGGGGGACACCCCTAGCGTACTTC | CASSQDRGTPLAYF
TRBJ2-5 | NA | TRBV5-1 | TRBD1 | TGCGCCAGCAGCTTGGCCGGGACAGGACAAGAGACCCAGTACTTC | CASSLAGTGQETQYF
TRBJ1-2 | few | TRBV19 | NA | TGTGCCAGTACCGCCGAGAGGCGCGCTGGCTACACCTTC | CASTAERRAGYTF
TRBJ1-3 | NA | TRBV6-5 | NA | TGTGCCAGCAGTTTCGGGGGAAACACCATATATTTT | CASSFGGNTIYF
TRBJ1-5 | NA | TRBV28 | TRBD1 | TGTGCCAGCACTCAGGGGGCGGCCAATCAGCCCCAGCATTTT | CASTQGAANQPQHF
TRBJ2-2 | NA | TRBV5-1 | TRBD1 | TGCGCCAGCAGCTTGCAGGGGGCGACCGGGGAGCTGTTTTTT | CASSLQGATGELFF
TRBJ1-3 | NA | TRBV6-5 | TRBD1 | TGTGCCAGCAGGGAGGGGGCCTCTGGAAACACCATATATTTT | CASREGASGNTIYF
TRBJ2-3 | NA | TRBV7-8 | NA | TGTGCCAGCAGCTTAAGAGCGGATACGCAGTATTTT | CASSLRADTQYF
TRBJ2-2 | NA | TRBV5-1 | NA | TGCGCCAGCACGGCCGGGGCAAACACCGGGGAGCTGTTTTTT | CASTAGANTGELFF
TRBJ2-2 | NA | TRBV7-2 | TRBD1 | TGTGCCAGCAGCACACGGGACAGGTCCCTGGCCGGGGAGCTGTTTTTT | CASSTRDRSLAGELFF
TRBJ2-5 | NA | TRBV30 | TRBD2 | TGTGCTGGAGGACTAGCGGGAGCCCCAGAGACCCAGTACTTC | CAGGLAGAPETQYF
TRBJ1-2 | NA | TRBV6-5 | NA | TGTGCCAGCACCCCGGAGGGGGGGGTTAACTATGGCTACACCTTC | CASTPEGGVNYGYTF
TRBJ2-3 | NA | TRBV19 | TRBD2 | TGTGCCAGTAAGGCTAGCGGGAGAACAGATACGCAGTATTTT | CASKASGRTDTQYF
TRBJ2-1 | NA | TRBV15 | NA | TGTGCCACCAGCGGAAGGAGGGGATCCTACAATGAGCAGTTCTTC | CATSGRRGSYNEQFF
TRBJ1-6 | NA | TRBV5-1 | NA | TGCGCCAGCGGAAGCGACAGTTCCTATAATTCACCCCTCCACTTT | CASGSDSSYNSPLHF
TRBJ1-3 | NA | TRBV7-2 | NA | TGTGCCAGCAGCTTGGGACGGAGTCAGCTCACCATATATTTT | CASSLGRSQLTIYF
TRBJ2-3 | NA | TRBV14 | NA | TGTGCCAGCAGCACCGGGGCCCCGTCGGTAGATACGCAGTATTTT | CASSTGAPSVDTQYF
TRBJ2-5 | once | TRBV7-9 | NA | TGTGCCAGCAGCTTAGCGGATCGAGGTTGGCCATACTTC | CASSLADRGWPYF
TRBJ1-1 | NA | TRBV5-1 | NA | TGCGCCAGCAGCTTGGTACTGATGGGACCGGGCGACACTGAAGCTTTCTTT | CASSLVLMGPGDTEAFF
TRBJ1-2 | NA | TRBV29-1 | NA | TGCAGCGTTGAAAGGGGGGGGCAGTTCCCCTATGGCTACACCTTC | CSVERGGQFPYGYTF
TRBJ2-7 | NA | TRBV5-6 | NA | TGTGCCCGCAGGGGGGGTCTAGGGGCTAACGAGCAGTACTTC | CARRGGLGANEQYF
TRBJ2-5 | NA | TRBV13 | TRBD2 | TGTGCCAGCAGCTCTTCCGGGACTAGCGCCCCTTGGGCAGAGACCCAGTACTTC | CASSSSGTSAPWAETQYF
TRBJ1-3 | NA | TRBV7-9 | NA | TGTGCCAGCAGCTTAGACGGGACCTTCTCTGGAAACACCATATATTTT | CASSLDGTFSGNTIYF
TRBJ2-2 | NA | TRBV7-2 | NA | TGTGCCAGCAGCTCTACAGCCGCTGGCAGGAACACCGGGGAGCTGTTTTTT | CASSSTAAGRNTGELFF
TRBJ1-1 | NA | TRBV6-4 | NA | TGTGCCAGCAGTGACTCGGATCGCACTGAAGCTTTCTTT | CASSDSDRTEAFF
TRBJ1-2 | NA | TRBV7-3 | TRBD1 | TGTGCCAGCAGCCCGACAGGGGGTGGAGGCTACACCTTC | CASSPTGGGGYTF
TRBJ1-1 | NA | TRBV13 | NA | TGTGCCAGCAGCCAGAACACCGGACAGAGTGAAGCTTTCTTT | CASSQNTGQSEAFF
TRBJ1-5 | few | TRBV13 | NA | TGTGCCAGCAGCTTGGGTGGTTGGGGCAATCAGCCCCAGCATTTT | CASSLGGWGNQPQHF
TRBJ2-3 | NA | TRBV20-1 | NA | TGCAGTGCTAGTCCCCCACTCGGTCGCGGTAGCACAGATACGCAGTATTTT | CSASPPLGRGSTDTQYF
TRBJ2-7 | NA | TRBV30 | NA | TGTGCCTTGAAAATAGGTGGGCCCTACGAGCAGTACTTC | CALKIGGPYEQYF
TRBJ2-7 | NA | TRBV6-7 | NA | TGTGCCAGCAGTTGTCGAAGGAGGGTCGAGCAGTACTTC | CASSCRRRVEQYF
TRBJ2-7 | once | TRBV3-1/TRBV3-2 | TRBD2 | TGTGCCAGCAGCCAAGATCACGCGGGAGCCACGGAGCAGTACTTC | CASSQDHAGATEQYF
TRBJ1-5 | NA | TRBV7-9 | NA | TGTGCCAGCAGCTTAGGAGGGGCAAGCAATCAGCCCCAGCATTTT | CASSLGGASNQPQHF